This T cell receptor (beta chain) was captured by sequencing in a study of TIL therapy for anti-PD-1-resistant metastatic lung cancer. Background on the study: Median tumor PD-L1 proportion score was under 7.5%.

This was the immunoSEQ v3 assay. Sequencing depth was approximately 2 million read pairs for survey level, about 5-6.5 million for deep. Clones were read by immunoSEQ multiplex PCR, and TCRdb kept only the in-frame ones, dropping some. The table has roughly 46,000 clones, about 86% seen once; the top ten hold more than 4.5%. Regarding this clone: Its target is not known.

Regarding the study as a whole: TIL clonotype persistence in blood showed no apparent association with response.

The time point was: pre-treatment sample, taken before nivolumab and TIL therapy. The sample consisted of blood, taken at baseline. The source of this sequence is a person aged 25-85 years with non-small cell lung cancer.

The CDR3 here is CASSQPLFPEQYF. The CDR3 DNA follows: TGTGCCAGCAGCCAACCCCTCTTCCCAGAGCAGTACTTC. V is TRBV11-2 and J is TRBJ2-7, with D uncertain. CDR1 and CDR2 from the germline V gene are SGHAT and FQNNGV. Trimming removed 5 bases at V and 7 bases at J, with 15 bases between. There are 13 residues in the CDR3.